This T cell receptor (beta chain) was sequenced in a study of CD8 T cells in Susac syndrome. When the RNA was reverse transcribed, random hexamers were used with an input of about 0.45 to 1 ug. MiXCR, applied by TCRdb to the immunoSEQ multiplex PCR reads, yields one record per CDR3 protein. Among around 130,000 distinct CDR3 sequences, around nine tenths were seen once, and the ten largest hold around 0.24%. This CDR3 comprises 15 residues. V lost 0 bases, J lost 4 bases, and 13 bases lay in between. Germline CDR1 reads SGHRS; CDR2 reads YFSETQ. The multiple sclerosis control group consisted of treatment-naive patients whose relapsing-remitting disease, which was either stable or active, fulfilled revised McDonald criteria.

The chain joins TRBV5-1 to TRBJ1-1; perhaps TRBD1 as D (5 bases). The TCR originated in a human donor with multiple sclerosis. Sequencing input: CD8+ T cells from PBMCs. In DNA form, the CDR3 reads TGCGCCAGCAGCTTGGTGGGCCAGGGAGGCACTGAAGCTTTCTTT. Translation gives CASSLVGQGGTEAFF.